These 20 T cell receptor beta chains share one sample of origin, sequenced in a study of neurological immune-mediated disorders. Each CDR3 protein gets one entry after TCRdb re-called the 5' RACE reads with MiXCR. The table shows fewer than 40,000 distinct CDR3 sequences, with less than 5% occurring only once. The material sequenced was CD4+ T cells from blood. The source is a woman in her thirties or forties in good health.

Ten or more counts support this clonotype. This rearrangement joins TRBV20-1 to TRBJ1-1, with D tentatively TRBD1 (5 bases). Germline V gene lookup returns CDR1 DFQATT and CDR2 SNEGSKA (reference sequence). The CDR3 extends over 12 amino acids. The CDR3 bases are TGCAGCCCGTGGCCTGGGGGCACTGAAGCTTTCTTT. Residues: CSPWPGGTEAFF.

Many counts were recorded for this clonotype. The chain joins TRBV20-1 to TRBJ1-1; the D is unclear. Per germline, CDR1 DFQATT and CDR2 SNEGSKA (reference sequence). Trimming shortened V by 6 bases and J by 3 bases, and 5 bases separated the two germline ends. The CDR3 sequence is 10 residues long. The CDR3 DNA reads TGCAGTGCCCATCACACTGAAGCTTTCTTT. It yields the protein CSAHHTEAFF.

This clonotype was recorded at least ten times. This chain links TRBV5-1 with TRBJ2-2; D is perhaps TRBD2 (5 bases). The CDR3 loop spans 16 amino acids. Germline-derived CDR1 and CDR2 are SGHRS and YFSETQ. Between the trimmed V and J ends, which lost 2 bases and 2 bases, there was a span of 13 bases. Written as DNA, the CDR3 is TGCGCCAGCAGCTTTCTTGGACTTGATAACACCGGGGAGCTGTTTTTT. This gives the protein CASSFLGLDNTGELFF.

This clonotype came up many times. The CDR3 sequence is CSGREGGFEQYF. DNA of the CDR3: TGCAGCGGAAGAGAAGGGGGGTTTGAGCAGTACTTC. The chain recombines TRBV29-1 with TRBJ2-7; perhaps D is TRBD1 or TRBD2 (6 bases each). The length of the CDR3 is 12 residues. Germline V gene sequence: CDR1 SQVTM, CDR2 ANQGSEA. V was trimmed by 7 bases and J by 7 bases, leaving 17 bases between them.

This clonotype was picked up many times. The DNA for the CDR3 is TGTGCCAGCAGTGAATCGGAGGTGCAAGAGACCCAGTACTTC. Its translation is CASSESEVQETQYF. This chain connects TRBV6-1 to TRBJ2-5; a possible D gene is TRBD2 (5 bases). The CDR3 totals 14 residues. Germline V gene data show CDR1 as MNHNS and CDR2 as SASEGT. V shed 2 bases and J shed 2 bases, with 9 bases lying between them.

Remarks on this clonotype: Here the CDR3 omits its conserved ending phenylalanine or tryptophan, so a read error is the likely source. The chain carries TRBV28 and TRBJ1-2; D perhaps matches TRBD1 (6 bases). V dropped 8 bases and J dropped 5 bases, with 9 bases sitting between them. Germline V gene data show CDR1 as MDHEN and CDR2 as SYDVKM. CDR3 length equals 11 residues. CDR3 sequence: CASQTGYGYTL. The CDR3 DNA sequence: TGTGCCAGCCAGACAGGATATGGCTACACCTTA.

Many counts were recorded for this clonotype. The V gene is TRBV7-8, the J gene TRBJ2-6, with D hard to call. The germline gives CDR1 SGHVS, CDR2 FQNEAQ. V lost 1 base and J lost 0, with 7 bases in between. The CDR3 totals 16 residues. The CDR3 DNA is TGTGCCAGCAGCTTAGGCAGCCTCTCTGGGGCCAACGTCCTGACTTTC. Protein: CASSLGSLSGANVLTF. The full variable domain, its missing parts supplied by reference TRBV7-8 and TRBJ2-6, is GAGVSQSPRYKVAKRGQDVALRCDPISGHVSLFWYQQALGQGPEFLTYFQNEAQLDKSGLPSDRFFAERPEGSVSTLKIQRTQQEDSAVYLCASSLGSLSGANVLTFGAGSRLTVL.

Judged by abundance, this clonotype is medium-sized. The chain is built from TRBV25-1 and TRBJ2-3; D is unclear. Germline CDR1 is MGHDK and CDR2 is SYGVNS. Trimming removed 6 bases at V and 7 bases at J, with 20 bases between. This CDR3 spans 15 amino acids. CDR3 bases: TGTGCCAGCAGCCCAAAAGGAGTGACACGAAATACGCAGTATTTT. Encoded protein: CASSPKGVTRNTQYF.

This clonotype was seen ten or more times. The gene calls are TRBV5-1 and TRBJ1-2; D is undetermined. The CDR3 totals 13 residues. Germline CDR1 is SGHRS and CDR2 is YFSETQ. Trimming took off 3 bases at V and 4 bases at J, with 10 bases between the two ends. CDR3 sequence reads: CASSSEESYGYTF. CDR3 DNA: TGCGCCAGCAGCTCAGAGGAGTCCTATGGCTACACCTTC.

This clonotype came up many times. In nucleotides, the CDR3 is TGCAGTGCTGGCCGGGACAGGGGCGGCTGGACTGAAGCTTTCTTT. Its protein is CSAGRDRGGWTEAFF. V is TRBV20-1 and J is TRBJ1-1, with 10 bases aligning to TRBD1. CDR3 length: 15 amino acids. With V trimmed by 5 bases and J by 5 bases, 11 bases remained unmatched. CDR1 is DFQATT, CDR2 SNEGSKA, per germline (reference sequence).

This clonotype has a count of ten or more. The chain's CDR3 is CASSSTHGRGNEKLFF. The DNA of the CDR3 is TGCGCCAGCAGCTCAACCCACGGACGAGGCAATGAAAAACTGTTTTTT. The chain combines TRBV5-1 with TRBJ1-4, with D unclear. V was cut by 3 bases and J by 5 bases, with 17 bases left in between. The CDR3 extends over 16 amino acids. Per the germline V gene, CDR1 is SGHRS and CDR2 is YFSETQ.

This clonotype was seen many times. This chain links TRBV20-1 with TRBJ2-3, with a possible D match to TRBD1 (6 bases). This CDR3 has 15 residues. Trimming took 0 bases from V and 2 from J, leaving 12 bases between them. Germline V gives CDR1 DFQATT, CDR2 SNEGSKA (reference sequence). CDR3 sequence (DNA): TGCAGTGCTAGAGATTACAGGGATCACACAGATACGCAGTATTTT. Protein product: CSARDYRDHTDTQYF.

There are many counts of this clonotype. The gene calls are TRBV20-1 and TRBJ1-1; perhaps TRBD1 as D (5 bases). V lost 3 bases and J lost 3, with 11 bases in between. This CDR3 is built from 13 residues. Looked up from germline, CDR1 is DFQATT and CDR2 is SNEGSKA (reference sequence). CDR3 nucleotides: TGCAGTGCTAGGGGGGGGAGGGACACTGAAGCTTTCTTT. Protein: CSARGGRDTEAFF.

This clonotype was seen repeatedly, ten times or more. J is TRBJ2-5 and V is TRBV5-1; D unresolved. The V gene lost 3 bases and the J gene lost 0 bases, with 0 bases spanning the gap. This CDR3 has 11 residues. Germline assignment: CDR1 SGHRS and CDR2 YFSETQ. This chain's CDR3 is CASSYQETQYF. The CDR3 DNA follows: TGCGCCAGCAGCTACCAAGAGACCCAGTACTTC. The variable domain in full, with the rest retrieved from reference TRBV5-1 and TRBJ2-5, is KAGVTQTPRYLIKTRGQQVTLSCSPISGHRSVSWYQQTPGQGLQFLFEYFSETQRNKGNFPGRFSGRQFSNSRSEMNVSTLELGDSALYLCASSYQETQYFGPGTRLLVL.

V usage is TRBV6-6 and J usage is TRBJ1-2; possible D gene TRBD1, 5 bases. The CDR3 is made up of 13 amino acids. Germline V gene data show CDR1 as MNHNY and CDR2 as SVGAGI (reference sequence). V dropped 11 bases and J dropped 4 bases, with 17 bases sitting between them. The chain's CDR3 is CASGGDGVYGYTF. Written as DNA, the CDR3 is TGTGCCTCAGGCGGGGACGGGGTCTATGGCTACACCTTC.

Many counts were recorded for this clonotype. This chain joins TRBV4-1 and TRBJ2-5; D might be TRBD2 (5 bases). The V end was cut by 1 base, the J end by 5 bases, with 11 bases between. CDR1 and CDR2 (germline): MGHRA, YSYEKL. This CDR3 contains 14 residues. The DNA of the CDR3 is TGCGCCAGCAGCCAAGCCCGAGGGCACGAGACCCAGTACTTC. This encodes CASSQARGHETQYF.

This clonotype was observed at least ten times. V gene TRBV6-1 combines with J gene TRBJ2-7; 7 bases map to TRBD1. The CDR3 sequence is 13 residues long. V shed 6 bases, J shed 3 bases, and the junction held 5 bases outside the gene matches. The germline gives CDR1 MNHNS, CDR2 SASEGT. The CDR3, as DNA: TGTGCCAGCAGGGACAGGCCCCTCTACGAGCAGTACTTC. It is translated as CASRDRPLYEQYF.

This clonotype was observed many times. V gene TRBV7-2 combines with J gene TRBJ1-4; tentative D call: TRBD1 (5 bases). The V end was cut by 5 bases, the J end by 8 bases, with 15 bases between. The germline CDR1 and CDR2 sequences are SGHTA and FQGNSA. The length of the CDR3 is 14 residues. Here the CDR3 reads CASSPDSGTEKLFF. The CDR3 nucleotides read TGTGCCAGCAGCCCAGACAGTGGAACGGAAAAACTGTTTTTT.

This clonotype came up many times. The chain combines TRBV20-1 with TRBJ1-2, with a tentative D call TRBD1 (5 bases). The CDR3 length is 11 residues. Germline CDR1 is DFQATT and CDR2 is SNEGSKA (reference sequence). The V end was cut by 2 bases, the J end by 8 bases, with 9 bases between. The CDR3 DNA follows: TGCAGTGCTAGACGGGGGGTAGGCTACACCTTC. Encoded protein: CSARRGVGYTF.

Many counts were recorded for this clonotype. The V gene is TRBV6-1, the J gene TRBJ2-7; TRBD2 aligns across 7 bases. The trim removed 6 bases at V and 6 bases at J, leaving 5 bases unmatched. This CDR3 has 12 residues. Germline CDR1 MNHNS, CDR2 SASEGT. The CDR3 sequence is CASSQERGEQYF. DNA of the CDR3: TGTGCCAGCAGCCAAGAGCGGGGCGAGCAGTACTTC.